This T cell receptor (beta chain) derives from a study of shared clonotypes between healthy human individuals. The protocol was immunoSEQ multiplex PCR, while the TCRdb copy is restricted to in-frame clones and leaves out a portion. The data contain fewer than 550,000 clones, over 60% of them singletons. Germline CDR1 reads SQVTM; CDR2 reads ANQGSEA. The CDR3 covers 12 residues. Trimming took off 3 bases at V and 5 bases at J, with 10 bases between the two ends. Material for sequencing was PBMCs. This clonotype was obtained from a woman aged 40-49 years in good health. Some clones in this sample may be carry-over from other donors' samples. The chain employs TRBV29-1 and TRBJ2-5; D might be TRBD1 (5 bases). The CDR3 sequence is CSVEDMGETQYF. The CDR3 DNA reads TGCAGCGTTGAGGACATGGGGGAGACCCAGTACTTC.